The clone carrying this T cell receptor beta chain was found a few times. What it binds is unknown. Splitting of CD4+ cells produced CD45RA+ naive and CD45RA-negative memory subsets. The sample is drawn from a study of shared clonotypes between healthy human individuals. Study details: CD4 naive cells filled three plates per donor, CD4 memory three, CD8 naive two and CD8 memory one.

V shed 0 bases and J shed 7 bases, with 11 bases lying between them. The CDR3 length is 14 residues. CDR1 and CDR2 from the germline V gene are PRHDT and FYEKMQ (reference sequence). Only in-frame clones appear in the TCRdb table, and some are missing; sequencing was by immunoSEQ multiplex PCR. The sample gives under 1,100,000 clones, about 75% of which show up once; less than 1.5% is in the top ten. Regarding the study as a whole: Among four donors, 4.5% to 5.5% of naive CD4 clonotypes were found in common.

The sequence derives from a man aged 18 to 30 in good health. This chain links TRBV13 with TRBJ2-3; possible D gene TRBD1, 5 bases. The specimen was memory CD4+ T cells sorted from blood. Described subset: CD45RA-negative fraction. The CDR3 sequence is CASSLGGPVNTQYF. The CDR3 DNA reads TGTGCCAGCAGCTTAGGGGGGCCGGTGAATACGCAGTATTTT.